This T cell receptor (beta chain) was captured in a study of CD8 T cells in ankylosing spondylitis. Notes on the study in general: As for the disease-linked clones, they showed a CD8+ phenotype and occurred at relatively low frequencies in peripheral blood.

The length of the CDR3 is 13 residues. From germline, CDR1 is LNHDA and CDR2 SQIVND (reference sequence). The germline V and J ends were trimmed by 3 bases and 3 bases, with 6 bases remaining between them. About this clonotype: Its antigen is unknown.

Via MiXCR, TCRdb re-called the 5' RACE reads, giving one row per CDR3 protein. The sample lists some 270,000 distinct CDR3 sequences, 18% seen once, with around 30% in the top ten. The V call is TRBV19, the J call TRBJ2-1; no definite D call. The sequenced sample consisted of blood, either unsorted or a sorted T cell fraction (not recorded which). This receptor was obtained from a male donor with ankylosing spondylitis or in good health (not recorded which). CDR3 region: CASSISDYNEQFF. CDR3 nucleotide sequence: TGTGCCAGTAGTATCTCAGACTACAATGAGCAGTTCTTC. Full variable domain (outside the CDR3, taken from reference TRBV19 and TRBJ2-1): DGGITQSPKYLFRKEGQNVTLSCEQNLNHDAMYWYRQDPGQGLRLIYYSQIVNDFQKGDIAEGYSVSREKKESFPLTVTSAQKNPTAFYLCASSISDYNEQFFGPGTRLTVL.